Following are 20 T cell receptor beta chains from one sample sequenced in a study of human T cells and chemical hapten exposure. One entry per CDR3 protein, called by TCRdb with MiXCR from the RACE reads. This sample has some 82,000 distinct CDR3 sequences; approximately 12% occur once, and the top ten carry roughly 4%. Time point indicated: patch test 1, 2 weeks after DPC sensitization. This sample's treatment: therapeutic diphenylcyclopropenone sensitization with weekly scalp DPC. The input for sequencing was whole blood, taken in connection with sensitization to the hapten diphenylcyclopropenone (DPC). The source is a woman in her forties or fifties with alopecia areata. Some clones in this sample may be carry-over from other donors' samples.

The rearrangement uses TRBV4-1 and TRBJ1-1; D not resolved. Germline CDR1 MGHRA, CDR2 YSYEKL. Between the trimmed V and J ends, which lost 5 bases and 4 bases, there was a span of 14 bases. This CDR3 comprises 14 residues. CDR3 nucleotide sequence: TGCGCCAGCAGCTCTCTTACATGGCTCACTGAAGCTTTCTTT. Protein product: CASSSLTWLTEAFF.

The table lists this clonotype with a few counts. The chain is built from TRBV7-2 and TRBJ2-7; TRBD1 is a possible D gene (6 bases). Germline-derived CDR1 and CDR2 are SGHTA and FQGNSA. The CDR3 covers 15 residues. The V end lost 2 bases, the J end lost 4 bases, and 15 bases lay between the germline ends. In nucleotides, the CDR3 is TGTGCCAGCAGCTTATATCAGGGGAACACTTACGAGCAGTACTTC. It codes for CASSLYQGNTYEQYF.

Remarks on this clonotype: At one boundary the junction diverges from the germline segment, which might be a read error. The chain uses TRBV29-1 and TRBJ1-1; D perhaps matches TRBD1 (6 bases). CDR3 length equals 11 residues. The V gene's germline CDR1 is SQVTM and CDR2 ANQGSEA. The CDR3: CSVYAGAHILF. DNA for the CDR3: TGCAGCGTTTATGCAGGGGCACATATTCTCTTT.

This clonotype was observed a few times. The rearrangement links TRBV5-1 to TRBJ2-6; D uncertain. Germline assignment: CDR1 SGHRS and CDR2 YFSETQ. The CDR3 totals 18 residues. V dropped 3 bases and J dropped 0 bases, with 16 bases sitting between them. CDR3 loop: CASSSPGPVASGANVLTF. CDR3 in DNA: TGCGCCAGCAGCTCTCCCGGGCCCGTAGCCTCTGGGGCCAACGTCCTGACTTTC.

CDR3 residues: CSVFSEFRGGTDTQYF. The CDR3 bases are TGCAGCGTTTTTTCGGAGTTTAGGGGAGGGACAGATACGCAGTATTTT. The chain employs TRBV29-1 and TRBJ2-3; 7 nucleotides agree with TRBD2. The CDR3 contains 16 residues. V shed 5 bases and J 3 bases; nucleotides not matched to a gene: 14. The germline V gene has CDR1 SQVTM and CDR2 ANQGSEA.

This clonotype was seen many times. The chain joins TRBV11-2 to TRBJ2-5; no definite D call. This CDR3 region has 14 residues. Germline V gene sequence: CDR1 SGHAT, CDR2 FQNNGV. V shed 1 base and J shed 2 bases, with 8 bases lying between them. CDR3 protein: CASSLGRFQETQYF. The CDR3 DNA follows: TGTGCCAGCAGCTTAGGCAGATTTCAAGAGACCCAGTACTTC. Looking up the rest from reference TRBV11-2 and TRBJ2-5 gives the full variable domain: EAGVAQSPRYKIIEKRQSVAFWCNPISGHATLYWYQQILGQGPKLLIQFQNNGVVDDSQLPKDRFSAERLKGVDSTLKIQPAKLEDSAVYLCASSLGRFQETQYFGPGTRLLVL.

This clonotype was seen a few times. The chain uses TRBV20-1 and TRBJ1-2, with D maybe TRBD1 (5 bases). The CDR3 is made up of 14 amino acids. Germline assignment: CDR1 DFQATT and CDR2 SNEGSKA (reference sequence). Trimming pared 1 base from V and 4 bases from J, leaving 13 bases between. This CDR3 is CSARAVQGSYGYTF. CDR3 DNA sequence: TGCAGTGCTAGAGCCGTTCAGGGCAGCTATGGCTACACCTTC.

The rearrangement uses TRBV7-6 and TRBJ1-5; D is unclear. The V end lost 1 base, the J end lost 3 bases, and 19 bases lay between the germline ends. The CDR3 covers 18 residues. Germline CDR1 is SGHVS and CDR2 is FNYEAQ. CDR3 region: CASSLVPPDQVVNQPQHF. In DNA form, the CDR3 reads TGTGCCAGCAGCTTAGTTCCCCCGGACCAAGTCGTCAATCAGCCCCAGCATTTT.

The sample holds many counts of this clonotype. The chain has TRBV19 and TRBJ1-5; D uncertain. The germline V gene encodes CDR1 LNHDA and CDR2 SQIVND (reference sequence). Deletions cut 5 bases from V and 0 bases from J, with 11 bases between. The CDR3 sequence is 15 residues long. CDR3 DNA: TGTGCCAGTAGTGTAACAGATTATAGCAATCAGCCCCAGCATTTT. The encoded protein is CASSVTDYSNQPQHF.

At least ten counts were recorded for this clonotype. The CDR3 sequence is CASSLGWGRETQYF. Written as DNA, the CDR3 is TGTGCCAGCAGTTTAGGATGGGGCCGAGAGACCCAGTACTTC. This rearrangement joins TRBV12-3 or TRBV12-4 to TRBJ2-5, with a possible D match to TRBD1 (5 bases). V shed 1 base and J shed 4 bases, with 10 bases lying between them. The CDR3 contains 14 residues.

This clonotype has a count of ten or more. V is TRBV7-9 and J is TRBJ1-1, with 12 bases lining up with TRBD1. The CDR3 is 17 residues long. The trim removed 6 bases at V and 1 base at J, leaving 9 bases unmatched. Per germline, CDR1 SEHNR and CDR2 FQNEAQ (reference sequence). The CDR3, as DNA: TGTGCCAGCAGAACCGGGACAGGGGGCGTCTGGAACACTGAAGCTTTCTTT. Amino acid sequence: CASRTGTGGVWNTEAFF.

The rearrangement joins TRBV7-9 to TRBJ2-1, with a possible D match to TRBD2 (5 bases). Germline values: CDR1 SEHNR, CDR2 FQNEAQ (reference sequence). V lost 2 bases and J 8 bases, leaving 7 bases between the germline ends. The length of the CDR3 is 12 residues. CDR3 sequence (DNA): TGTGCCAGCAGCTTATGGGGAGATGAGCAGTTCTTC. Its protein is CASSLWGDEQFF.

The V gene is TRBV18, the J gene TRBJ2-5; 11 nucleotides line up with TRBD1. CDR3 length equals 17 residues. Germline CDR1 is KGHSH and CDR2 is LQKENI. The V and J ends lost 4 bases and 3 bases, in that order; junction bases with no gene match: 10. The CDR3: CASSQNTGQGAEETQYF. The CDR3 DNA reads TGTGCCAGCTCACAGAATACCGGACAGGGGGCGGAAGAGACCCAGTACTTC.

In its sample, this clonotype was seen a few times. The chain carries TRBV11-2 and TRBJ1-4; no reliable D call. Per germline, CDR1 SGHAT and CDR2 FQNNGV. The CDR3 covers 11 residues. The V and J ends lost 3 bases and 12 bases respectively, with 8 bases between them. CDR3 protein: CASSFSTELFF. CDR3 DNA sequence: TGTGCCAGCAGCTTCTCGACTGAACTGTTTTTT.

The chain joins TRBV7-2 to TRBJ2-3; 14 bases are shared with TRBD2. V lost 5 bases and J lost 10; bases outside the gene matches: 8. The CDR3 spans 15 residues. Germline V gene sequence: CDR1 SGHTA, CDR2 FQGNSA. Here the CDR3 DNA reads TGTGCCAGCAGCCCCGGGACTAGCGGGAGCTATCCGCAGTATTTT. Residues: CASSPGTSGSYPQYF.

Ten or more counts support this clonotype. The chain employs TRBV28 and TRBJ2-7; D is undetermined. Trimming took 6 bases from V and 6 from J, leaving 12 bases between them. Germline values: CDR1 MDHEN, CDR2 SYDVKM. This CDR3 spans 12 amino acids. This chain's CDR3 is CASSRTALEQYF. As DNA, the CDR3 is TGTGCCAGCAGCCGGACCGCACTCGAGCAGTACTTC. Complete variable domain (other parts from reference TRBV28 and TRBJ2-7): DVKVTQSSRYLVKRTGEKVFLECVQDMDHENMFWYRQDPGLGLRLIYFSYDVKMKEKGDIPEGYSVSREKKERFSLILESASTNQTSMYLCASSRTALEQYFGPGTRLTVT.

This clonotype was seen at least ten times. The chain couples TRBV29-1 to TRBJ1-3, with 8 bases matching TRBD1. This CDR3 has 14 amino acids. Germline CDR1 SQVTM, CDR2 ANQGSEA. The J segment lost 0 bases and the V segment lost 5 bases, leaving 3 bases of the junction unmatched. CDR3 sequence reads: CSVPGQGSGNTIYF. CDR3 sequence (DNA): TGCAGCGTTCCCGGACAGGGCTCTGGAAACACCATATATTTT.

This clonotype has at least ten counts. The chain uses TRBV29-1 and TRBJ2-4; no definite D call. V was shortened by 2 bases and J by 1 base, with 12 bases between the two germline ends. The CDR3 runs to 15 residues. Germline V gene lookup returns CDR1 SQVTM and CDR2 ANQGSEA. DNA of the CDR3: TGCAGCGTTGAAAGGGCGATGGGGGCCAAAAACATTCAGTACTTC. Protein: CSVERAMGAKNIQYF.

This clonotype was detected many times. The rearrangement links TRBV20-1 to TRBJ1-5; no clear D gene. Germline CDR1 DFQATT, CDR2 SNEGSKA (reference sequence). The CDR3 is 15 residues long. The ends were cut back, 0 bases at V and 2 bases at J, with 11 bases in the middle. CDR3 sequence (DNA): TGCAGTGCTAGAGAGTGGGGATACGGCAATCAGCCCCAGCATTTT. It specifies CSAREWGYGNQPQHF.

This clonotype was counted many times. The CDR3 nucleotides read TGTGCCAGCAGCTTCAGGTTAATCACCTACAATGAGCAGTTCTTC. Amino acids: CASSFRLITYNEQFF. The rearrangement joins TRBV5-4 to TRBJ2-1; D is uncertain. The CDR3 is 15 amino acids. Between the trimmed V and J ends, which lost 2 bases and 2 bases, there was a span of 11 bases. CDR1 is SGHNT and CDR2 is YYREEE in the germline V gene (reference sequence). Complete variable domain (other parts from reference TRBV5-4 and TRBJ2-1): ETGVTQSPTHLIKTRGQQVTLRCSSQSGHNTVSWYQQALGQGPQFIFQYYREEENGRGNFPPRFSGLQFPNYSSELNVNALELDDSALYLCASSFRLITYNEQFFGPGTRLTVL.